The 20 T cell receptor beta chains below were found in one sample sequenced in a study of shared clonotypes between healthy human individuals (dated by TCRdb to the early 2020s). The library was produced with the immunoSEQ multiplex PCR assay. Imported from immuneACCESS, the table was reduced by TCRdb to in-frame sequences with V and J called. These copies leave out some clones; in studies compared against another copy, an unresolved V gene accounts for under half, and the cause of the remainder is not known. The sample includes around 690,000 clones, with less than 95% observed a single time. The ten largest clonotypes hold roughly 36% of the sample. Sequencing was done on a sample of memory CD8+ T cells from PBMCs. The meaning of the sample's cell subset or site label: CD45RO+ cells pooled with CCR7-negative TemRA cells. These receptors all stem from a man younger than 35 in good health. Some clones in this sample may be carry-over from other donors' samples.

V and J are TRBV6-1 and TRBJ2-7; 11 positions agree with TRBD2. V dropped 7 bases and J dropped 2; count of bases not matched to a gene: 1. Germline V gene lookup returns CDR1 MNHNS and CDR2 SASEGT. This CDR3 comprises 13 residues. The CDR3 is CASILAGAYEQYF. CDR3 in DNA: TGTGCCAGCATACTAGCGGGGGCCTACGAGCAGTACTTC.

This clone has only one observation. V is TRBV27 and J is TRBJ1-2, with D unclear. The CDR3 loop spans 15 amino acids. Trimming left V 4 bases short and J 3 bases short, with 15 bases between. CDR1 MNHEY and CDR2 SMNVEV come from the germline V gene (reference sequence). The CDR3 is CASSSRKATYYGYTF. CDR3 nucleotide sequence: TGTGCCAGCAGTTCCCGTAAAGCGACCTACTATGGCTACACCTTC.

This chain connects TRBV4-3 to TRBJ2-1; 9 bases match TRBD2. The CDR3 is 13 residues long. Germline CDR1 reads LGHNA; CDR2 reads YSLEER. J lost 9 bases, V lost 4 bases, and 4 bases had no gene match. CDR3 protein: CASSPGLAPEQFF. CDR3 in DNA: TGCGCCAGCAGCCCCGGACTAGCGCCTGAGCAGTTCTTC.

The rearrangement joins TRBV28 to TRBJ2-7; TRBD2 aligns across 11 bases. The CDR3 consists of 15 residues. V lost 3 bases, J lost 4 bases, and 5 bases stayed unmatched. Germline lookup yields CDR1 MDHEN and CDR2 SYDVKM. In DNA form, the CDR3 reads TGTGCCAGCAGTTTCCTCGGACTAGCGGGTTACGAGCAGTACTTC. Translated: CASSFLGLAGYEQYF.

The table lists this clone with a count of one. This chain connects TRBV11-2 to TRBJ2-3; tentative D call: TRBD1 (6 bases). From germline, CDR1 is SGHAT and CDR2 FQNNGV. Trimming took off 1 base at V and 1 base at J, with 9 bases between the two ends. The CDR3 has 15 amino acids. Here the CDR3 reads CASSLVRTGTDTQYF. CDR3 sequence (DNA): TGTGCCAGCAGCTTAGTTCGGACAGGCACAGATACGCAGTATTTT.

The CDR3 coding sequence is TGTGCCAGCAGTCCGGGACAGGGAACCACCGGGGAGCTGTTTTTT. As protein: CASSPGQGTTGELFF. This chain uses TRBV27 with TRBJ2-2, with 9 bases identical to TRBD1. With V trimmed by 5 bases and J by 4 bases, 5 bases remained unmatched. This CDR3 has 15 residues. Germline values: CDR1 MNHEY, CDR2 SMNVEV (reference sequence).

The chain combines TRBV2 with TRBJ2-2; D may be TRBD2 (5 bases). The CDR3 has 14 amino acids. The germline V and J ends were trimmed by 6 bases and 5 bases, with 13 bases remaining between them. Per the germline V gene, CDR1 is SNHLY and CDR2 is FYNNEI. CDR3 loop: CASSPPTRTGELFF. CDR3 bases: TGTGCCAGCAGCCCACCCACTAGAACCGGGGAGCTGTTTTTT.

This clone has just one count. The V call is TRBV7-9, the J call TRBJ2-1; 9 nucleotides agree with TRBD2. The CDR3 runs 14 residues. V trimming: 8 bases; J trimming: 5 bases; junction bases outside the gene matches: 7. CDR1 SEHNR and CDR2 FQNEAQ come from the germline V gene (reference sequence). The CDR3 here is CASSRTSENNEQFF. The CDR3, as DNA: TGTGCCAGCTCACGGACTAGCGAGAACAATGAGCAGTTCTTC.

This chain connects TRBV2 to TRBJ2-1, with D unclear. Germline values: CDR1 SNHLY, CDR2 FYNNEI. Trimming removed 2 bases at V and 0 bases at J, with 5 bases between. The CDR3 runs to 14 residues. CDR3 in DNA: TGTGCCAGCAGTGAACAGCCCTCCTACAATGAGCAGTTCTTC. It specifies CASSEQPSYNEQFF.

The gene calls are TRBV5-3 and TRBJ2-2; possible D gene TRBD1, 6 bases. TRBV5-3 is classed as an ORF, of uncertain function. The V gene lost 2 bases and the J gene lost 2 bases, with 13 bases spanning the gap. This CDR3 region has 16 residues. The DNA of the CDR3 is TGTGCCAGAAGCTTCGCAGGGGTGCTAAACACCGGGGAGCTGTTTTTT. It specifies CARSFAGVLNTGELFF.

The J gene is TRBJ2-1, the V gene TRBV10-3, with 9 bases aligning to TRBD2. V dropped 1 base and J dropped 5; count of bases not matched to a gene: 3. Germline lookup yields CDR1 ENHRY and CDR2 SYGVKD. This CDR3 has 15 residues. The CDR3 coding sequence is TGTGCCATCAGTGAGTATCGGACTAGCGACAATGAGCAGTTCTTC. This gives the protein CAISEYRTSDNEQFF.

The rearrangement uses TRBV5-1 and TRBJ2-1, with D possibly being TRBD1 or TRBD2 (5 bases each). Per the germline V gene, CDR1 is SGHRS and CDR2 is YFSETQ. CDR3 size: 16 residues. V lost 3 bases, J lost 0 bases, and 13 bases lay in between. The CDR3 reads CASSSTGLSSYNEQFF. CDR3 bases: TGCGCCAGCAGCTCCACAGGACTTAGCTCCTACAATGAGCAGTTCTTC.

This chain joins TRBV5-1 and TRBJ1-1; 7 bases match TRBD1. Germline CDR1 SGHRS, CDR2 YFSETQ. The CDR3 extends over 14 amino acids. V lost 4 bases, J lost 1 base, and 4 bases stayed unmatched. The CDR3 sequence: CASSPGTENTEAFF. In DNA form, the CDR3 reads TGCGCCAGCAGCCCCGGGACAGAGAACACTGAAGCTTTCTTT. The variable domain in full, completed from reference TRBV5-1 and TRBJ1-1, reads KAGVTQTPRYLIKTRGQQVTLSCSPISGHRSVSWYQQTPGQGLQFLFEYFSETQRNKGNFPGRFSGRQFSNSRSEMNVSTLELGDSALYLCASSPGTENTEAFFGQGTRLTVV.

V gene TRBV21-1 combines with J gene TRBJ1-1; TRBD1 is taken as the D call from the table, unchecked against the DNA. TRBV21-1 is tagged as a pseudogene. The CDR3 totals 17 residues. Here the CDR3 DNA reads TGTGCCAGCAGCAACCCCCCCGGGGGGACAGGGCTCGCTGAAGCTTTCTTT. Translation: CASSNPPGGTGLAEAFF.

This sequence joins TRBV4-1 and TRBJ2-3; 8 bases match TRBD2. Trimming at V came to 1 base and at J to 2 bases, leaving 8 bases not matched to a gene. This CDR3 comprises 17 residues. Per germline, CDR1 MGHRA and CDR2 YSYEKL. This chain's CDR3 is CASSQAPGGINTDTQYF. The DNA of the CDR3 is TGCGCCAGCAGCCAAGCGCCGGGAGGGATAAACACAGATACGCAGTATTTT.

This clone was counted between two and nine times. DNA for the CDR3: TGTGCCAGTAGATTGTCGTCGTGGCTCACTGAAGCTTTCTTT. As protein: CASRLSSWLTEAFF. The gene calls are TRBV19 and TRBJ1-1; D gene unclear. The CDR3 totals 14 residues. The germline CDR1 and CDR2 sequences are LNHDA and SQIVND (reference sequence). V lost 6 bases and J lost 4, with 15 bases in between.

Worth noting for this clone: At the DNA level, this CDR3 is encoded by other sequences in the same sample as well. This rearrangement joins TRBV4-1 to TRBJ2-7, with a weak D call TRBD2 (5 bases). This CDR3 has 14 amino acids. V lost 1 base and J 2 bases, leaving 9 bases between the germline ends. CDR1 is MGHRA and CDR2 is YSYEKL in the germline V gene. CDR3 loop: CASSQVPGTYEQYF. The CDR3 coding sequence is TGCGCCAGCAGCCAAGTCCCGGGGACCTACGAGCAGTACTTC.

This clone was detected once. The V call is TRBV27, the J call TRBJ1-1, with a weak D call TRBD1 (5 bases). CDR1 is MNHEY, CDR2 SMNVEV, per germline (reference sequence). This CDR3 is 16 amino acids long. V gave up 0 bases and J gave up 11 bases, with 22 bases separating them. This CDR3 is CASSLSPGTGDTEAFF. The CDR3 nucleotides read TGTGCCAGCAGTTTATCCCCGGGGACGGGAGACACAGAGGCTTTCTTT.

The chain is built from TRBV15 and TRBJ2-5; tentatively, D is TRBD1 or TRBD2 (6 bases each). Trimming shortened V by 1 base and J by 4 bases, and 13 bases separated the two germline ends. The CDR3 extends over 15 amino acids. The germline V gene has CDR1 LNHNV and CDR2 YYDKDF (reference sequence). DNA for the CDR3: TGTGCCACCAGCAGAGGAGGGGGGTTCGGAGAGACCCAGTACTTC. Protein product: CATSRGGGFGETQYF.

The rearrangement links TRBV28 to TRBJ1-4; 9 bases align to TRBD1. V was clipped by 4 bases and J by 3 bases; unmatched bases: 3. This CDR3 contains 15 residues. Looked up from germline, CDR1 is MDHEN and CDR2 is SYDVKM. This CDR3 reads CASSSTGGPNEKLFF. The CDR3 DNA is TGTGCCAGCAGTTCGACAGGGGGGCCTAATGAAAAACTGTTTTTT. Together with reference TRBV28 and TRBJ1-4, the CDR3 gives the full variable domain: DVKVTQSSRYLVKRTGEKVFLECVQDMDHENMFWYRQDPGLGLRLIYFSYDVKMKEKGDIPEGYSVSREKKERFSLILESASTNQTSMYLCASSSTGGPNEKLFFGSGTQLSVL.